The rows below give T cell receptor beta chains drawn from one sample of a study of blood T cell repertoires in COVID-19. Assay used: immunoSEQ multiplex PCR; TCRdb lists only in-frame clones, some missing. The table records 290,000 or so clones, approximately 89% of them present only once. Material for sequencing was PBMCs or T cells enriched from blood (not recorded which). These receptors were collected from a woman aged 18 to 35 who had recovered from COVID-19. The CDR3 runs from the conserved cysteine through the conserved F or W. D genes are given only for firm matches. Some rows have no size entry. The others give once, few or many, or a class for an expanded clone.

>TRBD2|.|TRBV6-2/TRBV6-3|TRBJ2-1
CASSYSFSGGAGHNEQFF
TGTGCCAGCAGTTACTCGTTTAGCGGGGGGGCTGGGCACAATGAGCAGTTCTTC
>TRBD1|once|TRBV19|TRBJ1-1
CASTLGQRNTEAFF
TGTGCCAGTACCCTGGGACAGAGAAACACTGAAGCTTTCTTT
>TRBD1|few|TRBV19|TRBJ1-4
CASSINGQGARSGEKLFF
TGTGCCAGTAGTATAAATGGGCAGGGGGCGCGTTCGGGTGAAAAACTGTTTTTT
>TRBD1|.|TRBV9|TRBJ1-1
CASSDQDRGDTEAFF
TGTGCCAGCAGCGACCAGGACAGGGGGGACACTGAAGCTTTCTTT
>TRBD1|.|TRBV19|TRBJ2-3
CASSTGTERPDTQYF
TGTGCCAGTAGTACCGGGACAGAGAGACCAGATACGCAGTATTTT
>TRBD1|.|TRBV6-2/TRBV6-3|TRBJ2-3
CASSSHPDRGGAQYF
TGTGCCAGCAGTTCACACCCGGACAGGGGAGGAGCGCAGTATTTT
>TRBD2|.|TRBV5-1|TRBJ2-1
CASSLTSGTDNEQFF
TGCGCCAGCAGCTTGACTAGCGGGACAGATAATGAGCAGTTCTTC
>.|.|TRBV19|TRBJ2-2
CASSIYGELFF
TGTGCCAGTAGTATATACGGGGAGCTGTTTTTT
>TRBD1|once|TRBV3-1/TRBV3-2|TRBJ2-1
CASSPAEGDRGYDEQFF
TGTGCCAGCAGCCCGGCCGAGGGGGACAGGGGTTATGATGAGCAGTTCTTC
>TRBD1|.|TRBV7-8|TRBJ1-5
CASSSDRTRDRYNQPQHF
TGTGCCAGCAGCTCCGATCGAACCCGGGACAGATACAATCAGCCCCAGCATTTT
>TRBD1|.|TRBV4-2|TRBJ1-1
CASSQDRTGGSKTFF
TGTGCCAGCAGCCAAGATCGGACAGGGGGAAGTAAAACTTTCTTT
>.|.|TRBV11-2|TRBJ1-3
CASSFRAGNTIYF
TGTGCCAGCAGCTTCAGGGCCGGAAACACCATATATTTT
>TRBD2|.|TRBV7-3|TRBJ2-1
CASSISGGNEQFF
TGTGCCAGCAGCATCTCGGGGGGCAATGAGCAGTTCTTC
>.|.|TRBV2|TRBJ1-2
CASSEGRINYGYTF
TGTGCCAGCAGTGAAGGGCGGATTAACTATGGCTACACCTTC
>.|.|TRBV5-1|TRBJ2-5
CASSLAAGLQETQYF
TGCGCCAGCAGCTTGGCCGCAGGACTACAAGAGACCCAGTACTTC
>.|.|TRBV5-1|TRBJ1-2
CASSTGSEARLNYGYTF
TGCGCCAGCAGCACAGGGAGCGAGGCTCGGCTTAACTATGGCTACACCTTC
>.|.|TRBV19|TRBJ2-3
CASSRPATDTQYF
TGTGCCAGTAGCCGACCAGCGACAGATACGCAGTATTTT
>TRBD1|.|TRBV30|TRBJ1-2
CAWSVPQGPGYGYTF
TGTGCCTGGAGTGTACCACAGGGGCCGGGCTATGGCTACACCTTC
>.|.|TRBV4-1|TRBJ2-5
CASSQNRDEETQYF
TGCGCCAGCAGCCAGAACAGGGACGAAGAGACCCAGTACTTC
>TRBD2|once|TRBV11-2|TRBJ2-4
CASSPRLAGGPGVIQYF
TGTGCCAGCAGCCCCCGACTAGCGGGAGGGCCAGGGGTCATTCAGTACTTC